This entry lists 10 T cell receptor beta chains sequenced from one sample in a study of PD-L1 blockade in urothelial cancer. Sequenced by immunoSEQ multiplex PCR; TCRdb stores in-frame clones only, minus some. The repertoire holds about 74,000 clones, 80% to 85% seen once, with about 4.7% in the top ten. The material was PBMCs, obtained around atezolizumab (anti-PD-L1) treatment. The receptors here all came from a man in his sixties or seventies with urothelial cancer.

With respect to this clone: Other DNA variants within this sample encode the same CDR3. The chain has TRBV27 and TRBJ2-7; D is perhaps TRBD1 (6 bases). Germline values: CDR1 MNHEY, CDR2 SMNVEV (reference sequence). Deletions cut 3 bases from V and 5 bases from J, with 11 bases between. This CDR3 has 13 residues. This CDR3 is CASSFRGGNEQYF. CDR3 nucleotides: TGTGCCAGCAGTTTCCGAGGGGGAAACGAGCAGTACTTC.

The chain couples TRBV5-1 to TRBJ2-1; TRBD2 matches 11 bases. Germline V gene sequence: CDR1 SGHRS, CDR2 YFSETQ. CDR3 length equals 18 residues. J lost 0 bases, V lost 3 bases, and 8 bases had no gene match. CDR3 loop: CASSSLAGGPLSYNEQFF. As DNA, the CDR3 is TGCGCCAGCAGCTCCCTAGCGGGAGGTCCCCTCTCCTACAATGAGCAGTTCTTC.

This chain connects TRBV20-1 to TRBJ1-2; perhaps TRBD1 as D (6 bases). Germline V lookup: CDR1 DFQATT, CDR2 SNEGSKA (reference sequence). The V end was cut by 3 bases, the J end by 8 bases, with 10 bases between. CDR3 length equals 11 residues. This CDR3 is CSASGGRGYTF. For the CDR3, the DNA is TGCAGTGCTAGCGGGGGGCGAGGCTACACCTTC.

The rearrangement uses TRBV15 and TRBJ2-1, with 8 bases aligning to TRBD2. This CDR3 spans 16 amino acids. Germline trimming cut 0 bases from V and 8 bases from J; bases unmatched to any gene: 9. In germline, CDR1 is LNHNV, CDR2 YYDKDF (reference sequence). The CDR3 DNA sequence: TGTGCCACCAGCAGAGACGGTAGCGGGATTGGGGATGAGCAGTTCTTC. It encodes CATSRDGSGIGDEQFF.

V gene TRBV4-1 combines with J gene TRBJ2-7; 14 bases line up with TRBD2. The junction had 8 bases not matched to a gene; V was cut back by 4 bases and J by 6 bases. Germline V CDR1 and CDR2: MGHRA, YSYEKL. The CDR3 runs 16 residues. CDR3 bases: TGCGCCAGCAGCCGCCCGGGACTAGCGGGAGTGGGCGAGCAGTACTTC. Translating gives CASSRPGLAGVGEQYF.

The chain recombines TRBV6-6 with TRBJ2-7, with D uncertain. Per germline, CDR1 MNHNY and CDR2 SVGAGI (reference sequence). V was clipped by 6 bases and J by 3 bases, with 9 bases between them. CDR3 length: 12 amino acids. The CDR3 region has the DNA TGTGCCAGCAGCCCCCGGAGCTACGAGCAGTACTTC. Translation: CASSPRSYEQYF.

The rearrangement links TRBV5-1 to TRBJ2-7; D unresolved. The CDR3 extends over 14 amino acids. The V end lost 0 bases, the J end lost 0 bases, and 7 bases lay between the germline ends. Germline CDR1 SGHRS, CDR2 YFSETQ. For the CDR3, the DNA is TGCGCCAGCAGCTTGGTTCGGAGCTCCTACGAGCAGTACTTC. This gives the protein CASSLVRSSYEQYF.

The chain uses TRBV27 and TRBJ1-5, with 9 bases that match TRBD1. Germline values: CDR1 MNHEY, CDR2 SMNVEV (reference sequence). This CDR3 spans 14 amino acids. Trimming cost V 5 bases and J 9 bases; bases outside gene matches: 8. CDR3 sequence reads: CASSGQTGGWPQHF. The CDR3 coding sequence is TGTGCCAGCAGTGGGCAGACAGGGGGATGGCCCCAGCATTTT.

In its sample, this clone is medium-sized. The likely explanation is a read error, given a far larger clone one base away. In the same sample, other DNA sequences code for this CDR3. This sequence joins TRBV27 and TRBJ1-2, with D unresolved. Germline V CDR1 and CDR2: MNHEY, SMNVEV (reference sequence). Trimming shortened V by 3 bases and J by 2 bases, and 7 bases separated the two germline ends. The CDR3 consists of 13 residues. The CDR3 sequence is CASSFEGNYGYTF. For the CDR3, the DNA is TGTGCCAGCAGTTTCGAGGGAAACTATGGCTACACCTTC.

The gene calls are TRBV27 and TRBJ2-3; D call uncertain. The CDR3 totals 14 residues. Germline values: CDR1 MNHEY, CDR2 SMNVEV (reference sequence). Trimming took 2 bases from V and 0 from J, leaving 6 bases between them. The CDR3 sequence is CASSLAISTDTQYF. The CDR3, as DNA: TGTGCCAGCAGTTTAGCGATAAGCACAGATACGCAGTATTTT.